This T cell receptor beta chain emerged from a study of a mutant IDH1 vaccine in newly diagnosed glioma. Turning to the study itself: Treated patients, about 60% male and around 40% female, averaged about 40 years of age. Beforehand, treatment had been radiotherapy, temozolomide, or both; the majority received both.

Only in-frame clones appear in the TCRdb table, and some are missing; sequencing was by immunoSEQ multiplex PCR. The sample lists 60,000 to 75,000 clones; about four fifths were seen once. The time point here: baseline, week 1 (first vaccination visit). Treatment meaning: pre-vaccination baseline after standard-of-care therapy. Patients carried new grade 3 or 4 IDH1-mutant astrocytomas lacking nuclear ATRX. V was clipped by 4 bases and J by 8 bases, with 10 bases between them. The germline V gene has CDR1 SGDLS and CDR2 YYNGEE. The CDR3 runs 12 residues. The gene calls are TRBV9 and TRBJ2-1; no reliable D call. The receptor's source is a man aged 45-65 years with glioma. The sequences come from PBMCs, collected from a glioma patient treated with radiotherapy, temozolomide or both. CDR3: CASSFNVHEQFF. CDR3 in DNA: TGTGCCAGCAGCTTCAATGTCCATGAGCAGTTCTTC.